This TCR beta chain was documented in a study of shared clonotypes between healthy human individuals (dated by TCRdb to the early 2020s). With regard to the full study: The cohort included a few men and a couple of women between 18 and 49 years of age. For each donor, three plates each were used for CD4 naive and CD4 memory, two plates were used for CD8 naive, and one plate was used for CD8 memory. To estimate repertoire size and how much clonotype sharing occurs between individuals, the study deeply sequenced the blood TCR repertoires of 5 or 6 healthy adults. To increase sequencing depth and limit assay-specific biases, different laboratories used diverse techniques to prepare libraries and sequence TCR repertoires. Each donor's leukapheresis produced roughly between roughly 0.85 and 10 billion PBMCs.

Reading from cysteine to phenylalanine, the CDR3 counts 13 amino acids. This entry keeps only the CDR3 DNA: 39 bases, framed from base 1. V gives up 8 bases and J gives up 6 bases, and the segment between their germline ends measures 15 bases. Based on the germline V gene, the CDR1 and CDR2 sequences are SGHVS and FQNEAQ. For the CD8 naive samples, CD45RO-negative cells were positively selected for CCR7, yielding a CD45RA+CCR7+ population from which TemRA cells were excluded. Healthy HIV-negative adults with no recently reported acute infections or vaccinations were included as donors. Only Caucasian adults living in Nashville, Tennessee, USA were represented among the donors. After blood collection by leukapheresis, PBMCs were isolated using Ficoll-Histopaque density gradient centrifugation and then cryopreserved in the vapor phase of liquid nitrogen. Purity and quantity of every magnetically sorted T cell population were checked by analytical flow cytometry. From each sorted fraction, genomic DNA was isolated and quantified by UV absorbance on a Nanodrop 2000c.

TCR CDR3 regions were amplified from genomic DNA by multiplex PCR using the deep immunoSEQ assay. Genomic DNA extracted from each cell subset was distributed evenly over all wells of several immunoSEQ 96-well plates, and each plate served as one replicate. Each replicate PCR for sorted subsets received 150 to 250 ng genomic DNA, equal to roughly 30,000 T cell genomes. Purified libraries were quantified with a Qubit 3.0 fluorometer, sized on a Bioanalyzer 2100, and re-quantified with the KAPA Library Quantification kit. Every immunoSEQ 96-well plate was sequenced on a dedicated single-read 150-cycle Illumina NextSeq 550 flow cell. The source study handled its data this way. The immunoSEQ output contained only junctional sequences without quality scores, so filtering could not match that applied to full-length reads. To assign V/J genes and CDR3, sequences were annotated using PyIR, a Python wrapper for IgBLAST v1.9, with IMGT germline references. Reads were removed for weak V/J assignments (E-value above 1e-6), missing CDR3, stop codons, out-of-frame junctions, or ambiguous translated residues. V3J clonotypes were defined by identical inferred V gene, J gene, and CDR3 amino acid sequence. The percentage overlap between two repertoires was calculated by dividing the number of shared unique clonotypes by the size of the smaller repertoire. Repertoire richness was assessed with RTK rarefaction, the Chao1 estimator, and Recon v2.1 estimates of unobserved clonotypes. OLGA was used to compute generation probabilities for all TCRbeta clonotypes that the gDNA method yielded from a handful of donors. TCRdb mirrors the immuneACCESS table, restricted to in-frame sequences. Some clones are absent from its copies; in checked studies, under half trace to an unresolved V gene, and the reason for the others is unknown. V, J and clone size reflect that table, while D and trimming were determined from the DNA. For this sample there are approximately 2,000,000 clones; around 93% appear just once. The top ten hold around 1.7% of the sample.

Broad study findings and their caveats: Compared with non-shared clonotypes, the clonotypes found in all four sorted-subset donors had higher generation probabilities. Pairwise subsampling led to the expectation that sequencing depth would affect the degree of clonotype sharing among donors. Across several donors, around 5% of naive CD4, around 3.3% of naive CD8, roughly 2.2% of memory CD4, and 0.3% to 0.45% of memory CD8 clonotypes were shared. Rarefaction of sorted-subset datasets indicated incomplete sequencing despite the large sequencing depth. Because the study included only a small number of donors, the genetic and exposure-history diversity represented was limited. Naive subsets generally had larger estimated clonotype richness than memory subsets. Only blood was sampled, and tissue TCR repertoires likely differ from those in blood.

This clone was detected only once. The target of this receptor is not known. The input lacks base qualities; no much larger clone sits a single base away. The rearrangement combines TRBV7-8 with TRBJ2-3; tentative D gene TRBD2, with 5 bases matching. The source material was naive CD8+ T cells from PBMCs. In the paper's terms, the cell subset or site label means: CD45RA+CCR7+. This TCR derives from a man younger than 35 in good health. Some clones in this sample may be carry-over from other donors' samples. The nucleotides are TGTGCCAGCGAGATGCCGGGGATCGATACGCAGTATTTT. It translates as CASEMPGIDTQYF. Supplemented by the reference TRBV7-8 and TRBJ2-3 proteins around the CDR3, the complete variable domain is GAGVSQSPRYKVAKRGQDVALRCDPISGHVSLFWYQQALGQGPEFLTYFQNEAQLDKSGLPSDRFFAERPEGSVSTLKIQRTQQEDSAVYLCASEMPGIDTQYFGPGTRLTVL.